The rows below give T cell receptor beta chains drawn from one sample of a study of cytomegalovirus exposure and HLA in healthy donors. Here immunoSEQ multiplex PCR was the method, and the copy in TCRdb shows in-frame clones only, minus some. The sample lists some 140,000 clones; about 86% were seen once. The sequenced sample was PBMCs. These TCRs come from a young man in good health and CMV-seronegative. Both conserved end residues are part of each CDR3. The D gene is left open where the match is weak. Clone size is stated in some rows and not others, as once, few, many or a class when expanded.

J | size | V | D | DNA | CDR3
TRBJ1-4 | . | TRBV25-1 | . | TGTGCCAGCAGTGAATTTTCGGGAAATGAAAAACTGTTTTTT | CASSEFSGNEKLFF
TRBJ1-1 | . | TRBV6-1 | . | TGTGCCAGCACCACCACAGCTACAGTTGAAGCTTTCTTT | CASTTTATVEAFF
TRBJ2-3 | . | TRBV10-1 | . | TGCGCCAGCAGTGAGTCAGTTACTAGCAAAGATGATACGCAGTATTTT | CASSESVTSKDDTQYF
TRBJ2-7 | few | TRBV2 | TRBD1 | TGTGCCAGCAGGGGACAGGCATCGTGGGAGCAGTACTTC | CASRGQASWEQYF
TRBJ1-3 | . | TRBV25-1 | . | TGTGCCAGCGCATCCAGGGCAGAATTCTCTGGAAACACCATATATTTT | CASASRAEFSGNTIYF
TRBJ2-3 | . | TRBV6-7 | . | TGTGCCAGCTTGTTCGGGACAGATACGCAGTATTTT | CASLFGTDTQYF
TRBJ2-2 | . | TRBV7-2 | TRBD2 | TGTGCCAGCAGCCTCCCCTACGGACTAGCGGGAACCGGGGAGCTGTTTTTT | CASSLPYGLAGTGELFF
TRBJ1-2 | . | TRBV5-1 | . | TGCGCCAGCTCGATAGGGGGGAGGGACTATGGCTACACCTTC | CASSIGGRDYGYTF
TRBJ1-2 | . | TRBV5-1 | TRBD1 | TGCGCCAGCAGCCCCACCCCTGGACAGGGGCCAGCTAACTATGGCTACACCTTC | CASSPTPGQGPANYGYTF
TRBJ2-5 | . | TRBV9 | . | TGTGCCAGCAGCGTAGACCCTCTACAAGAGACCCAGTACTTC | CASSVDPLQETQYF
TRBJ2-5 | . | TRBV7-9 | . | TGTGCCAGCAGCCGAGCAGGGCAGGTGGAGACCCAGTACTTC | CASSRAGQVETQYF
TRBJ2-5 | . | TRBV9 | . | TGTGCCAGCAGCGTAGGCGCTTACCAAGAGACCCAGTACTTC | CASSVGAYQETQYF
TRBJ2-7 | . | TRBV5-4 | . | TGTGCCAGCAGCGCAGACAGATCCTCCTACGAGCAGTACTTC | CASSADRSSYEQYF
TRBJ2-5 | . | TRBV11-3 | TRBD2 | TGTGCCAGCAGCTTAGCGTTTCCGGGACTAGCGGGGGGCGTCCAAGAGACCCAGTACTTC | CASSLAFPGLAGGVQETQYF
TRBJ2-7 | . | TRBV6-5 | TRBD1 | TGTGCCAGCAGTTACCGGACAGGGGGATCAGGCGAGCAGTACTTC | CASSYRTGGSGEQYF
TRBJ2-1 | few | TRBV7-9 | . | TGTGCCAGCAGCTCGAGGAGTAAGGATGAGCAGTTCTTC | CASSSRSKDEQFF
TRBJ2-1 | . | TRBV9 | TRBD1 | TGTGCCAGCACCCAAGGGGGCGATGAGCAGTTCTTC | CASTQGGDEQFF
TRBJ2-7 | . | TRBV10-3 | TRBD2 | TGTGCCATCATGGGGGGACTAGCGGGAGGAAACTCCTACGAGCAGTACTTC | CAIMGGLAGGNSYEQYF
TRBJ1-6 | . | TRBV20-1 | . | TGCAGTGCTGGGCAGGGTGAACCCCTCCACTTT | CSAGQGEPLHF
TRBJ2-2 | . | TRBV9 | TRBD2 | TGTGCCAGCAGCCAGACTAGCGGGAACACCGGGGAGCTGTTTTTT | CASSQTSGNTGELFF
TRBJ1-6 | . | TRBV5-1 | . | TGCGCCAGCAGAGAGACGGAGGGTTACGGTTCACCCCTCCACTTT | CASRETEGYGSPLHF
TRBJ1-1 | . | TRBV5-6 | . | TGTGCCAGCAGCTTGGTGGGCTACATGAACACTGAAGCTTTCTTT | CASSLVGYMNTEAFF
TRBJ1-1 | . | TRBV6-1 | TRBD1 | TGTGCCAGCAGCCCATCCGGGACAGGGAGAACTGAAGCTTTCTTT | CASSPSGTGRTEAFF
TRBJ1-6 | . | TRBV2 | . | TGTGCCAGCAGGGGCCTGGTGTCAGGGAATTCACCCCTCCACTTT | CASRGLVSGNSPLHF
TRBJ2-3 | . | TRBV11-3 | . | TGTGCCAGCAGCTTCGGCACAGATACGCAGTATTTT | CASSFGTDTQYF
TRBJ1-5 | . | TRBV28 | . | TGTGCCAGCAGTTCGTATATAGGGGGTCCTAATCAGCCCCAGCATTTT | CASSSYIGGPNQPQHF
TRBJ1-2 | . | TRBV18 | TRBD1 | TGTGCCAGCTCAGGACAGGGCAGGGGTGGCTACACCTTC | CASSGQGRGGYTF
TRBJ1-5 | few | TRBV6-5 | . | TGTGCCAGCAGTTACTCTGGAGGGGTCAATCAGCCCCAGCATTTT | CASSYSGGVNQPQHF
TRBJ2-3 | . | TRBV7-2 | TRBD2 | TGTGCCAGCAGCTTAAGTAAGCGGGAGTGGGGCGCAGATACGCAGTATTTT | CASSLSKREWGADTQYF
TRBJ2-1 | . | TRBV5-1 | TRBD2 | TGCGCCAGCAGGGGACTAGCGGCTAACAATGAGCAGTTCTTC | CASRGLAANNEQFF
TRBJ2-3 | . | TRBV30 | . | TGTGCCTGTCAGAGGCTAGAGAACACAGATACGCAGTATTTT | CACQRLENTDTQYF
TRBJ2-2 | . | TRBV28 | . | TGTGCCAGCAGTTTACCCCGAGCGAACACCGGGGAGCTGTTTTTT | CASSLPRANTGELFF
TRBJ1-5 | few | TRBV10-3 | . | TGTGCCATCAGTGAGTCGGAAGGGGTACTAAACCAGCATTTT | CAISESEGVLNQHF
TRBJ2-3 | . | TRBV28 | . | TGTGCCAGCAGCCCAGGGACAAACACAGATACGCAGTATTTT | CASSPGTNTDTQYF
TRBJ2-7 | . | TRBV27 | TRBD2 | TGTGCCAGCAGTTTATCAAGCGGGGGAAACTACGAGCAGTACTTC | CASSLSSGGNYEQYF
TRBJ1-1 | . | TRBV4-2 | . | TGTGCCAGCAGCCAAGGTCCATCGGGGAACCCTGAAGCTTTCTTT | CASSQGPSGNPEAFF
TRBJ2-3 | . | TRBV14 | . | TGTGCCAGCAGCCGCCACCCAGGCAGACTGGACTTAGATACGCAGTATTTT | CASSRHPGRLDLDTQYF
TRBJ1-4 | . | TRBV18 | . | TGTGCCAGCTCACCCTTACAGGGCCCTAATGAAAAACTGTTTTTT | CASSPLQGPNEKLFF
TRBJ2-3 | . | TRBV30 | . | TGTGCCTGGACCAGCGGGTCTGCGACAGATACGCAGTATTTT | CAWTSGSATDTQYF
TRBJ1-5 | . | TRBV7-2 | TRBD1 | TGTGCCAGCAGCTTAGCTTCGACAGGGACGCATCAGCCCCAGCATTTT | CASSLASTGTHQPQHF
TRBJ1-1 | . | TRBV6-5 | . | TGTGCCAGCAGTTCCCCTAGGGGGGGGCCAGACACTGAAGCTTTCTTT | CASSSPRGGPDTEAFF
TRBJ1-1 | . | TRBV20-1 | TRBD1 | TGCAGTGCCGAAAGACAGGGTTTGACTTTCTTT | CSAERQGLTFF
TRBJ1-1 | . | TRBV2 | . | TGTGCCAGCGGTGGGGGGGTCATGAACACTGAAGCTTTCTTT | CASGGGVMNTEAFF
TRBJ2-7 | . | TRBV5-6 | . | TGTGCCAGCAGCTTATTGTTAGGGGGACGGAGCTACGAGCAGTACTTC | CASSLLLGGRSYEQYF
TRBJ1-5 | once | TRBV19 | . | TGTGCCAGTAGTATAGATGAGGAGGTGTTCAATCAGCCCCAGCATTTT | CASSIDEEVFNQPQHF
TRBJ1-4 | . | TRBV5-1 | . | TGCGCCAGCAGCTTTTCCAGACCAAGAGGGACTAATGAAAAACTGTTTTTT | CASSFSRPRGTNEKLFF